What follows are 3 T cell receptor beta chains derived from one specimen sequenced in a study of blood T cell repertoires in COVID-19. Profiled with immunoSEQ multiplex PCR; TCRdb holds only in-frame clones, not every one. The sample carries some 160,000 clones, roughly 80% recorded once. Sequenced input: peripheral blood. These receptors originate from a woman over 75 with acute or convalescent COVID-19.

This rearrangement joins TRBV18 to TRBJ2-1, with a possible D match to TRBD1 (5 bases). Germline V gene sequence: CDR1 KGHSH, CDR2 LQKENI. Trimming removed 2 bases at V and 8 bases at J, with 13 bases between. The CDR3 contains 14 residues. CDR3 amino acids: CASSPGRVRDEQFF. The CDR3 region has the DNA TGTGCCAGCTCACCAGGCAGGGTAAGGGATGAGCAGTTCTTC. Based on the CDR3 plus reference TRBV18 and TRBJ2-1, the full variable domain is NAGVMQNPRHLVRRRGQEARLRCSPMKGHSHVYWYRQLPEEGLKFMVYLQKENIIDESGMPKERFSAEFPKEGPSILRIQQVVRGDSAAYFCASSPGRVRDEQFFGPGTRLTVL.

This chain joins TRBV6-5 and TRBJ1-2; 7 nucleotides agree with TRBD1. The CDR3 totals 13 residues. Germline V gene data show CDR1 as MNHEY and CDR2 as SVGAGI. With V trimmed by 2 bases and J by 7 bases, 4 bases remained unmatched. The CDR3 here is CASSYEGGTGYTF. In DNA form, the CDR3 reads TGTGCCAGCAGTTACGAAGGGGGCACTGGCTACACCTTC.

The rearrangement links TRBV5-6 to TRBJ2-7; TRBD1 aligns across 8 bases. Looked up from germline, CDR1 is SGHDT and CDR2 is YYEEEE. The CDR3 spans 14 residues. The J segment lost 3 bases and the V segment lost 5 bases, leaving 7 bases of the junction unmatched. In DNA form, the CDR3 reads TGTGCCAGCAGGAGGACAGGGACGGGCTACGAGCAGTACTTC. Amino acids: CASRRTGTGYEQYF. The variable domain in full, completed from reference TRBV5-6 and TRBJ2-7, reads DAGVTQSPTHLIKTRGQQVTLRCSPKSGHDTVSWYQQALGQGPQFIFQYYEEEERQRGNFPDRFSGHQFPNYSSELNVNALLLGDSALYLCASRRTGTGYEQYFGPGTRLTVT.